This T cell receptor beta chain was sequenced for a study of cytomegalovirus exposure and HLA in healthy donors. Study-wide context: The study placed around 80% of its roughly 410 genotyped donors in the Caucasian-associated ancestry cluster. Overall study findings and caveats: Productive rates of about 87% or about 30% were seen for most TCR beta V segments in an earlier analysis. Fewer N-insertions (relative to the roughly 660-donor mean) were reportedly seen in an Asian-associated ancestry cluster in a later analysis. Later analysis identified a missense DCLRE1C variant that was linked to TCR beta V- and J-gene trimming.

With respect to this clone: What it binds is unknown.

Germline-derived CDR1 and CDR2 are SGHTA and FQGNSA. Deletions cut 4 bases from V and 6 bases from J, with 15 bases between. The CDR3 totals 15 residues. The PCR had 60 Vbeta and 13 Jbeta primers. The method was immunoSEQ multiplex PCR; TCRdb's version includes in-frame clones alone and lacks a portion of them. The sample records around 170,000 clones, 65% to 90% being singletons. The chain uses TRBV7-2 and TRBJ2-2; D may be TRBD2 (5 bases). The source material was PBMCs. The sequence derives from a middle-aged man in good health and CMV-seropositive. Written as DNA, the CDR3 is TGTGCCAGCAGCTCTTGGGAAATGGAGGCCGGGGAGCTGTTTTTT. Encoded protein: CASSSWEMEAGELFF.